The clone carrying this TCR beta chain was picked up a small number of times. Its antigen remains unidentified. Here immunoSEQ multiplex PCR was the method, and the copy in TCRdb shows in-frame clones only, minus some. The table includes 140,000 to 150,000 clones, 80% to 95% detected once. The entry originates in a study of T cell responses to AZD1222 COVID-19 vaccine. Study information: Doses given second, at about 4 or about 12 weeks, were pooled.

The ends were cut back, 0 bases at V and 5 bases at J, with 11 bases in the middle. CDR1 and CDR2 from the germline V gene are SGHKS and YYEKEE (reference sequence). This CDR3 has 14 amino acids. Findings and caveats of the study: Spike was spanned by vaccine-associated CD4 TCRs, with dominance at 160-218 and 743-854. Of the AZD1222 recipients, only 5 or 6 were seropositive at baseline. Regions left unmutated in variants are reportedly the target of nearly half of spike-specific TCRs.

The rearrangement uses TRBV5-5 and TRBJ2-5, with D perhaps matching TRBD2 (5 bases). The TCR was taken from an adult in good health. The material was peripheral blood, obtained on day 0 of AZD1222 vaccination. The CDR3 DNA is TGTGCCAGCAGCTTGGACGGAGAGGGCGAGACCCAGTACTTC. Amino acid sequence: CASSLDGEGETQYF.